The clone carrying this T cell receptor beta chain was seen many times. The sample comes from a study of blood T cell repertoires in COVID-19. Study summary: Acute and convalescent COVID-19 specimens originated in the United States, Italy and Spain.

TCRdb's table, derived via immunoSEQ multiplex PCR, lists solely in-frame clones and lacks some. Seen here are about 210,000 clones, around 82% observed once, and the top ten hold 9.5% to 15%. The CDR3 is 13 amino acids. Germline V gene sequence: CDR1 SGHTA, CDR2 FQGNSA. Trimming stripped 5 bases from V and 2 bases from J, with 10 bases between. The chain uses TRBV7-2 and TRBJ2-7; maybe TRBD2 (6 bases). Sequenced input: peripheral blood. The TCR was taken from a woman aged 40 to 50 with acute or convalescent COVID-19. The CDR3 sequence: CASSLRRAYEQYF. DNA for the CDR3: TGTGCCAGCAGCCTGAGGAGGGCCTACGAGCAGTACTTC.